The 30 T cell receptor beta chains listed next were all sequenced from one sample in a study of T cell responses to AZD1222 COVID-19 vaccine. Data came from immunoSEQ multiplex PCR; TCRdb stores just in-frame clones and leaves some out. The data contain tens of thousands of clones, under 95% of them seen just once; the ten biggest clones take up around a fifth. Specimen: peripheral blood, collected on day 0 of AZD1222 vaccination. These receptors were obtained from an adult in good health.

This sequence joins TRBV20-1 and TRBJ2-7; D unclear. Trimming left V 6 bases short and J 5 bases short, with 11 bases between. The CDR3 runs 11 residues. Germline-derived CDR1 and CDR2 are DFQATT and SNEGSKA (reference sequence). The CDR3 DNA reads TGCAGTGCAAAGGCGTTGAACGAGCAGTACTTC. It codes for CSAKALNEQYF.

This clone was seen a single time. The rearrangement joins TRBV6-5 to TRBJ2-1; D ambiguous. The V end was cut by 0 bases, the J end by 5 bases, with 11 bases between. CDR1 is MNHEY, CDR2 SVGAGI, per germline. The CDR3 length is 15 residues. CDR3 protein: CASSYSYRAHNEQFF. In nucleotides, the CDR3 is TGTGCCAGCAGTTACTCCTACCGGGCCCACAATGAGCAGTTCTTC.

The rearrangement joins TRBV5-8 to TRBJ2-7; D not resolved. V shed 1 base and J shed 6 bases, with 11 bases lying between them. Per germline, CDR1 SGHTS and CDR2 YDEGEE. The CDR3 runs 13 residues. DNA of the CDR3: TGTGCCAGCAGCTTGTTGTTTGGGGTCGAGCAGTACTTC. Translated: CASSLLFGVEQYF.

V gene TRBV11-3 combines with J gene TRBJ2-7, with 10 bases aligning to TRBD1. This CDR3 spans 15 amino acids. After removal of 1 base from V and 0 bases from J, the junction contained 0 bases not matched to a gene. Germline CDR1 SGHNT, CDR2 YENEEA. The CDR3 sequence is CASSLGDRGSYEQYF. The CDR3 DNA follows: TGTGCCAGCAGCTTAGGGGACAGGGGCTCCTACGAGCAGTACTTC.

The chain links TRBV6-6 to TRBJ1-1; D possibly corresponds to TRBD1 (5 bases). The CDR3 has 15 amino acids. V dropped 6 bases and J dropped 2 bases, with 16 bases sitting between them. Germline-derived CDR1 and CDR2 are MNHNY and SVGAGI (reference sequence). The CDR3 spells CASSPGGGTNTEAFF. CDR3 DNA sequence: TGTGCCAGCAGCCCCGGGGGAGGAACCAACACTGAAGCTTTCTTT.

J is TRBJ1-1 and V is TRBV5-1, with D uncertain. The germline gives CDR1 SGHRS, CDR2 YFSETQ. The V end lost 4 bases, the J end lost 1 base, and 11 bases lay between the germline ends. CDR3 size: 14 residues. This CDR3 is CASSGEVGNTEAFF. CDR3 DNA: TGCGCCAGCAGCGGCGAGGTAGGGAACACTGAAGCTTTCTTT. The whole variable domain, filled in from reference TRBV5-1 and TRBJ1-1, reads KAGVTQTPRYLIKTRGQQVTLSCSPISGHRSVSWYQQTPGQGLQFLFEYFSETQRNKGNFPGRFSGRQFSNSRSEMNVSTLELGDSALYLCASSGEVGNTEAFFGQGTRLTVV.

The V and J genes are TRBV18 and TRBJ1-5; the D gene is possibly TRBD1 (5 bases). CDR3 length: 18 amino acids. Trimming removed 6 bases at V and 2 bases at J, with 23 bases between. Germline CDR1 is KGHSH and CDR2 is LQKENI. The CDR3 sequence: CASSNRDLVGGGNQPQHF. The CDR3, as DNA: TGTGCCAGCTCGAACCGGGACCTAGTGGGGGGGGGCAATCAGCCCCAGCATTTT.

The chain employs TRBV4-1 and TRBJ1-1; D perhaps matches TRBD1 (6 bases). CDR1 is MGHRA, CDR2 YSYEKL, per germline. V was clipped by 1 base and J by 1 base, with 13 bases between them. The length of the CDR3 is 16 residues. CDR3 region: CASSQGQGTPNTEAFF. Here the CDR3 DNA reads TGCGCCAGCAGCCAAGGACAAGGGACACCGAACACTGAAGCTTTCTTT.

The V call is TRBV18, the J call TRBJ2-3; D is unresolved. The ends were cut back, 0 bases at V and 0 bases at J, with 13 bases in the middle. The germline gives CDR1 KGHSH, CDR2 LQKENI. The CDR3 runs 17 residues. The CDR3 sequence is CASSPPGTRASTDTQYF. The CDR3 DNA reads TGTGCCAGCTCACCACCGGGCACCAGAGCTAGCACAGATACGCAGTATTTT.

The table lists this clone with a count of one. The J gene is TRBJ1-1, the V gene TRBV6-2 or TRBV6-3; 7 bases line up with TRBD1. CDR3 size: 15 residues. Germline V gene data show CDR1 as MNHEY and CDR2 as SVGEGT. V gave up 4 bases and J gave up 1 base; unmatched junction bases: 6. The CDR3 DNA reads as TGTGCCAGCAGTTCTAGGACAGGACAGAACACTGAAGCTTTCTTT. Residues: CASSSRTGQNTEAFF.

This chain uses TRBV2 with TRBJ2-1; D possibly corresponds to TRBD1 (6 bases). The ends were cut back, 7 bases at V and 1 base at J, with 17 bases in the middle. CDR3 length: 16 amino acids. The germline CDR1 and CDR2 sequences are SNHLY and FYNNEI. The CDR3 sequence is CASIQQGLVSYNEQFF. The CDR3 DNA follows: TGTGCCAGCATTCAACAGGGCCTGGTTTCCTACAATGAGCAGTTCTTC.

The CDR3 DNA sequence: TGTGCCAGCAGCAGTGGGGGGGGAGGTCAGCCCCAGCATTTT. Its translation: CASSSGGGGQPQHF. The rearrangement uses TRBV5-4 and TRBJ1-5; D may be TRBD1 (5 bases). The CDR3 consists of 14 residues. CDR1 is SGHNT and CDR2 is YYREEE in the germline V gene (reference sequence). The V and J ends lost 4 bases and 6 bases respectively, with 14 bases between them.

This chain uses TRBV15 with TRBJ1-4; D remains unclear. The CDR3 sequence is 13 residues long. CDR1 and CDR2 from the germline V gene are LNHNV and YYDKDF (reference sequence). Trimming pared 1 base from V and 6 bases from J, leaving 6 bases between. Here the CDR3 DNA reads TGTGCCACCAGCAGAGCGCCTTATGAAAAACTGTTTTTT. This encodes CATSRAPYEKLFF.

This clone has just one count. V usage is TRBV24-1 and J usage is TRBJ2-7; 9 bases are shared with TRBD1. V gave up 4 bases and J gave up 0 bases; unmatched junction bases: 3. Germline loops: CDR1 KGHDR, CDR2 SFDVKD. The CDR3 runs to 15 residues. The CDR3 spells CATSDTGQGSYEQYF. The CDR3 nucleotides read TGTGCCACCAGTGACACGGGACAGGGCTCCTACGAGCAGTACTTC.

Note on this clone: Mismatch with germline at one junction end may stem from a read error. V and J are TRBV5-1 and TRBJ2-3, with 15 bases lining up with TRBD2. The CDR3 runs to 17 residues. Germline V CDR1 and CDR2: SGHRS, YFSETQ. This CDR3 is CASSPWTSGGGTNTQYF. CDR3 nucleotide sequence: TGCGCCAGCAGCCCATGGACTAGCGGGGGGGGCACAAATACGCAGTATTTT.

The rearrangement links TRBV19 to TRBJ2-7; TRBD1 agrees at 7 bases. J gave up 0 bases and V 5 bases, and 10 bases lay outside the gene matches. CDR1 is LNHDA and CDR2 is SQIVND in the germline V gene (reference sequence). The CDR3 loop spans 16 amino acids. The CDR3 DNA sequence: TGTGCCAGTAGTCCACAGGGGTATGGGAACTCCTACGAGCAGTACTTC. Translating gives CASSPQGYGNSYEQYF.

The CDR3: CAISTQETQYF. The DNA of the CDR3 is TGTGCCATCAGCACTCAAGAGACCCAGTACTTC. V is TRBV10-3 and J is TRBJ2-5; D unclear. This CDR3 is built from 11 residues. Looked up from germline, CDR1 is ENHRY and CDR2 is SYGVKD. Trimming shortened V by 6 bases and J by 2 bases, and 4 bases separated the two germline ends.

J is TRBJ2-2 and V is TRBV27, with 8 bases fitting TRBD2. The CDR3 is 15 amino acids. Trimming at V came to 6 bases and at J to 7 bases, leaving 10 bases not matched to a gene. Germline-derived CDR1 and CDR2 are MNHEY and SMNVEV (reference sequence). CDR3 residues: CASRLLAVGGGELFF. CDR3 DNA: TGTGCCAGCAGGCTACTAGCGGTGGGCGGCGGGGAGCTGTTTTTT.

The rearrangement links TRBV7-9 to TRBJ2-3; TRBD1 matches at 8 bases. The germline gives CDR1 SEHNR, CDR2 FQNEAQ (reference sequence). Trimming took 5 bases from V and 11 from J; bases not matched to a gene: 9. CDR3 length: 13 residues. The CDR3 region has the DNA TGTGCCAGCAGCAGGTGGGACAGGACCCTGCAGTATTTT. Protein: CASSRWDRTLQYF.

The chain joins TRBV5-1 to TRBJ2-2; either TRBD1 or TRBD2 may supply D (5 bases each). Germline-derived CDR1 and CDR2 are SGHRS and YFSETQ. V was shortened by 4 bases and J by 6 bases, with 16 bases between the two germline ends. The CDR3 loop spans 15 amino acids. The CDR3: CASSPENGAAGELFF. As DNA, the CDR3 is TGCGCCAGCAGCCCCGAGAACGGGGCCGCCGGGGAGCTGTTTTTT.

The chain links TRBV19 to TRBJ1-2; D is unresolved. In germline, CDR1 is LNHDA, CDR2 SQIVND (reference sequence). This CDR3 contains 14 residues. V lost 5 bases and J 8 bases, leaving 18 bases between the germline ends. CDR3 bases: TGTGCCAGTAGTCCGGACTCGCGTATAGGGGGCTACACCTTC. Translating it yields CASSPDSRIGGYTF.

J is TRBJ1-2 and V is TRBV7-2; a weak D match, TRBD1 (5 bases). The CDR3 spans 13 residues. V was cut by 3 bases and J by 4 bases, with 9 bases left in between. Germline-derived CDR1 and CDR2 are SGHTA and FQGNSA. The CDR3 loop reads CASSFEGSYGYTF. CDR3 in DNA: TGTGCCAGCAGCTTCGAGGGGTCCTATGGCTACACCTTC.

The chain recombines TRBV2 with TRBJ1-1; the D gene is possibly TRBD1 (5 bases). With 6 bases removed from V and 1 base from J, the gap between germline ends came to 15 bases. In germline, CDR1 is SNHLY, CDR2 FYNNEI. The CDR3 loop spans 15 amino acids. The CDR3 DNA reads as TGTGCCAGCAGGGCTAACAGGACCCCGAACACTGAAGCTTTCTTT. Translating it yields CASRANRTPNTEAFF.

The chain has TRBV7-2 and TRBJ1-5; D unresolved. Trimming took off 2 bases at V and 0 bases at J, with 8 bases between the two ends. There are 15 residues in the CDR3. CDR1 SGHTA and CDR2 FQGNSA come from the germline V gene. CDR3 DNA: TGTGCCAGCAGCTTACAAGGATATAGCAATCAGCCCCAGCATTTT. Protein sequence: CASSLQGYSNQPQHF.

The chain employs TRBV3-1 (or the pseudogene TRBV3-2) and TRBJ1-1; 8 bases map to TRBD1. V shed 4 bases, J shed 0 bases, and the junction held 4 bases outside the gene matches. Germline values: CDR1 LGHDT, CDR2 YNNKEL (reference sequence). This CDR3 is 15 amino acids long. Here the CDR3 DNA reads TGTGCCAGCAGCCCCCGGACAGGGATGAACACTGAAGCTTTCTTT. As protein: CASSPRTGMNTEAFF.

The rearrangement uses TRBV28 and TRBJ2-1, with 9 positions matching TRBD2. From germline, CDR1 is MDHEN and CDR2 SYDVKM. V lost 4 bases, J lost 6 bases, and 7 bases stayed unmatched. This CDR3 comprises 15 residues. The CDR3 is CASSSLRGGLNEQFF. The CDR3 DNA sequence: TGTGCCAGCAGTTCGTTGCGGGGGGGGCTCAATGAGCAGTTCTTC. Combining the CDR3 with reference TRBV28 and TRBJ2-1 gives the whole variable domain DVKVTQSSRYLVKRTGEKVFLECVQDMDHENMFWYRQDPGLGLRLIYFSYDVKMKEKGDIPEGYSVSREKKERFSLILESASTNQTSMYLCASSSLRGGLNEQFFGPGTRLTVL.

The rearrangement joins TRBV11-2 to TRBJ2-1; D possibly uses TRBD1 or TRBD2 (5 bases each). Per germline, CDR1 SGHAT and CDR2 FQNNGV. The CDR3 is 17 residues long. V was pared by 4 bases and J by 9 bases, with 25 bases between. The CDR3 sequence is CASSSIRGRQISSEQFF. In nucleotides, the CDR3 is TGTGCCAGCAGCTCGATTAGGGGACGCCAAATTTCTTCTGAGCAGTTCTTC.

This rearrangement joins TRBV12-3 or TRBV12-4 to TRBJ1-5; no clear D gene. V lost 6 bases to trimming and J lost 6 bases, with 12 bases between them. This CDR3 region has 13 residues. CDR3 sequence reads: CASSLTQLQPQHF. The DNA of the CDR3 is TGTGCCAGCAGCCTAACACAGCTTCAGCCCCAGCATTTT.

The CDR3 loop reads CASSRGTGGQETQYF. The DNA of the CDR3 is TGTGCCAGCAGCCGTGGGACAGGAGGTCAAGAGACCCAGTACTTC. The J gene is TRBJ2-5, the V gene TRBV5-6, with 8 bases identical to TRBD1. Losses at the gene ends were 4 bases for V and 2 bases for J; bases not matched to a gene: 7. The CDR3 totals 15 residues. Germline V gene lookup returns CDR1 SGHDT and CDR2 YYEEEE.

This clone was counted a single time. The chain combines TRBV25-1 with TRBJ1-6, with D maybe TRBD1 (5 bases). The CDR3 extends over 15 amino acids. CDR1 and CDR2 (germline): MGHDK, SYGVNS. Trimming removed 3 bases at V and 10 bases at J, with 16 bases between. CDR3 region: CASSDPRARGSPLHF. Here the CDR3 DNA reads TGTGCCAGCAGTGACCCCCGGGCGAGGGGATCACCCCTCCACTTT.